This T cell receptor (beta chain) was sequenced in a study of regulatory T cells in long-lasting Graves disease. Study-level findings and limits: Newly diagnosed disease favored TRBV20-1 and TRBJ2-1 over persistent disease.

A few counts support this clonotype. The antigen is unknown. A far larger clone is one base from this, pointing to a likely read error. Germline assignment: CDR1 MNHNS and CDR2 SASEGT. CDR3 length: 13 amino acids. V was trimmed by 3 bases and J by 4 bases, leaving 7 bases between them. For TCR beta, libraries came from iRepertoire HTBI primers and Arm-PCR of CDR3 regions. TCRdb fed the multiplex PCR reads into MiXCR, producing one record per CDR3 protein. The data contain hundreds of thousands of distinct CDR3 sequences, roughly 15% of them singletons. Time point meaning: newly diagnosed GD, antithyroid drugs for less than 3 months. The TCR library used RNA extracted from PBMCs. Separately, the same data were catalogued under a study of T cells in Graves' hyperthyroidism and ophthalmopathy.

Sample: peripheral blood mononuclear cells (PBMCs), taken at new diagnosis, from a patient treated with antithyroid drugs. The TCR originated in a woman aged 30 to 39 with Graves disease. This chain connects TRBV6-1 to TRBJ1-5, with a tentative D call TRBD1 (5 bases). CDR3 sequence (DNA): TGTGCCAGCAGTGACCAGGGAAATCAGCCCCAGCATTTT. It specifies CASSDQGNQPQHF.